Below, 5 T cell receptor beta chains from the same sample are listed, as sequenced in a study of technical replicates of blood from a handful of donors. The method was immunoSEQ multiplex PCR; TCRdb's version includes in-frame clones alone and lacks a portion of them. This table holds some 80,000 clones, around 95% found once. Sequenced material: T cells isolated from PBMCs. The origin of the receptors is a human donor in good health.

The chain joins TRBV19 to TRBJ2-1; D might be TRBD2 (5 bases). V was trimmed by 7 bases and J by 4 bases, leaving 11 bases between them. Germline values: CDR1 LNHDA, CDR2 SQIVND (reference sequence). This CDR3 has 13 amino acids. CDR3 sequence (DNA): TGTGCCAGTATCGCCGGGGAGTACAATGAGCAGTTCTTC. Translating it yields CASIAGEYNEQFF.

The chain carries TRBV29-1 and TRBJ2-7; TRBD2 matches 9 bases. CDR3 length equals 14 residues. V lost 3 bases and J lost 6; bases outside the gene matches: 9. CDR1 is SQVTM, CDR2 ANQGSEA, per germline. As DNA, the CDR3 is TGCAGCGTTGATGGGTTAGCGGGAGAGAGCGAGCAGTACTTC. This translates into CSVDGLAGESEQYF.

This chain uses TRBV5-6 with TRBJ2-1, with 10 positions matching TRBD2. Germline assignment: CDR1 SGHDT and CDR2 YYEEEE. The CDR3 covers 16 residues. The J segment lost 3 bases and the V segment lost 0 bases, leaving 3 bases of the junction unmatched. The CDR3 is CASSLVSSGGYNEQFF. DNA of the CDR3: TGTGCCAGCAGCTTGGTTTCTAGCGGGGGCTACAATGAGCAGTTCTTC.

This chain's CDR3 is CASSQGTGRYEQYF. CDR3 DNA sequence: TGTGCCAGCAGCCAGGGGACAGGGCGCTACGAGCAGTACTTC. The chain recombines TRBV27 with TRBJ2-7, with 9 nucleotides matching TRBD1. Germline V gene lookup returns CDR1 MNHEY and CDR2 SMNVEV (reference sequence). The CDR3 has 14 amino acids. The ends lost 6 bases at V and 3 bases at J; junction bases unmatched: 6.

This rearrangement joins TRBV15 to TRBJ2-1; TRBD2 matches 9 bases. From germline, CDR1 is LNHNV and CDR2 YYDKDF (reference sequence). The CDR3 spans 14 residues. Germline trimming cut 2 bases from V and 10 bases from J; bases unmatched to any gene: 6. The CDR3 bases are TGTGCCACCAGCAGACCCGGGACTAGCTGGGAGCAGTTCTTC. It specifies CATSRPGTSWEQFF.